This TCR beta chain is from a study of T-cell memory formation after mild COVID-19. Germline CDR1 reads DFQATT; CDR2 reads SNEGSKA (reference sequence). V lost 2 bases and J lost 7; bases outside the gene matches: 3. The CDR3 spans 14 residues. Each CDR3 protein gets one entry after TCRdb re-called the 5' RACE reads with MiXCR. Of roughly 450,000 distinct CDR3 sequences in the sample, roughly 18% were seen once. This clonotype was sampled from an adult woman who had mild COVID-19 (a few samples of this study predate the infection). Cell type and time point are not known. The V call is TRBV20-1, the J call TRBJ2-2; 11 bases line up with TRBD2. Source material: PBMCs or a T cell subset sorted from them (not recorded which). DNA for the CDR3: TGCAGTGCTAGACTAGCGGGAGGTATCGGGGAGCTGTTTTTT. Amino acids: CSARLAGGIGELFF.